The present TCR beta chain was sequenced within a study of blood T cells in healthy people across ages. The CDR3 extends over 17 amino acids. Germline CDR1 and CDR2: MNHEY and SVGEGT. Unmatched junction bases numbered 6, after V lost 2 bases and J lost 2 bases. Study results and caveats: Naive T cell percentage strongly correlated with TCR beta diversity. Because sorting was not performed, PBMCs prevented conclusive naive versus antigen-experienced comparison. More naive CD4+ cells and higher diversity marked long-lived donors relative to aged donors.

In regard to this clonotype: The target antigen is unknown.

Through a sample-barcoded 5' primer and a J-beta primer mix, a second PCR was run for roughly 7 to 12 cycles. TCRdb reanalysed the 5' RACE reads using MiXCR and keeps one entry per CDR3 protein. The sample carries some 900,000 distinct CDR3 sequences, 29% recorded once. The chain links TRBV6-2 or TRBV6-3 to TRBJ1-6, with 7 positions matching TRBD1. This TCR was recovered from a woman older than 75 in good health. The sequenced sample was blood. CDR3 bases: TGTGCCAGCAGTTACCGAGGGGGCATCACCTATAATTCACCCCTCCACTTT. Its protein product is CASSYRGGITYNSPLHF.